This record concerns one T cell receptor beta chain sequence. Its antigen is as yet unknown. The data were taken from a study of T cell responses to AZD1222 COVID-19 vaccine. The study's findings and limits: Clonal diversity was possibly underestimated; the donors were predominantly white British and more often female.

TCRdb's table, derived via immunoSEQ multiplex PCR, lists solely in-frame clones and lacks some. The data hold fewer than 100,000 clones, with roughly 84% observed a single time. Germline assignment: CDR1 LGHDT and CDR2 YNNKEL (reference sequence). This CDR3 is built from 13 residues. V was clipped by 1 base and J by 8 bases; unmatched bases: 2. The input for sequencing was peripheral blood, taken on day 0 of AZD1222 vaccination. The sequence was collected from an adult in good health. The chain employs TRBV3-1 (or the pseudogene TRBV3-2) and TRBJ1-2; 9 nucleotides match TRBD1. For the CDR3, the DNA is TGTGCCAGCAGCCAAGGACAGGGGGGCGGCTACACCTTC. Its translation is CASSQGQGGGYTF.